Presented here are 9 T cell receptor beta chains from one specimen sequenced in a study of early T cells in non-severe SARS-CoV-2 infection. In TCRdb, the 5' RACE reads were re-called with MiXCR into one record per CDR3 protein. The sample lists roughly 35,000 distinct CDR3 sequences; under 7.5% were seen once. Sequenced: whole blood. These receptors came from an adult who was a healthcare worker with PCR-confirmed SARS-CoV-2 infection or an uninfected control (not recorded which).

There are a few counts of this clonotype. V is TRBV11-1 and J is TRBJ2-1; 14 bases match TRBD2. This CDR3 contains 17 residues. Germline values: CDR1 SGHAT, CDR2 FQDESV (reference sequence). The ends lost 5 bases at V and 4 bases at J; junction bases unmatched: 7. The CDR3 spells CASSPGLAGGGYNEQFF. The CDR3 DNA is TGTGCCAGCAGCCCAGGACTAGCGGGAGGAGGGTACAATGAGCAGTTCTTC.

The sample holds many counts of this clonotype. V and J are TRBV15 and TRBJ2-7, with D uncertain. This CDR3 has 12 amino acids. The germline gives CDR1 LNHNV, CDR2 YYDKDF (reference sequence). Trimming cost V 0 bases and J 6 bases, with 6 bases left between them. CDR3 in DNA: TGTGCCACCAGCAGAGAGGGTTTCGAGCAGTACTTC. It encodes CATSREGFEQYF.

This clonotype was observed a handful of times. V is TRBV9 and J is TRBJ2-7, with TRBD2 identical over 9 bases. Germline assignment: CDR1 SGDLS and CDR2 YYNGEE. With V trimmed by 0 bases and J by 4 bases, 8 bases remained unmatched. There are 16 residues in the CDR3. The CDR3 region has the DNA TGTGCCAGCAGCGTAGCTTCCGCGGGAGGGGAGTACGAGCAGTACTTC. Protein sequence: CASSVASAGGEYEQYF.

This clonotype was counted many times. The chain combines TRBV21-1 with TRBJ2-7; the D call of TRBD1 is as the table states it, not checked on the DNA. TRBV21-1 counts as a pseudogene. This CDR3 has 18 amino acids. This CDR3 reads CASSKALLRQTEAYEQYF. The CDR3 region has the DNA TGTGCCAGCAGCAAAGCGCTTTTGCGACAGACGGAAGCCTACGAGCAGTACTTC.

This chain connects TRBV7-9 to TRBJ2-7; D remains unclear. Trimming took 5 bases from V and 6 from J, leaving 14 bases between them. Germline lookup yields CDR1 SEHNR and CDR2 FQNEAQ (reference sequence). This CDR3 has 13 residues. This CDR3 is CASSTRSLSEQYF. Written as DNA, the CDR3 is TGTGCCAGCAGCACCCGCAGTTTGAGCGAGCAGTACTTC. Full variable domain (missing parts from reference TRBV7-9 and TRBJ2-7): DTGVSQNPRHKITKRGQNVTFRCDPISEHNRLYWYRQTLGQGPEFLTYFQNEAQLEKSRLLSDRFSAERPKGSFSTLEIQRTEQGDSAMYLCASSTRSLSEQYFGPGTRLTVT.

This clonotype is classed as medium-sized. CDR3 nucleotides: TGCAGTGCTAGAGATCGGCTAGCGGGGGCCCGGGCGCAGTATTTT. Protein sequence: CSARDRLAGARAQYF. This sequence joins TRBV20-1 and TRBJ2-3; the match to TRBD2 covers 10 bases. V lost 0 bases to trimming and J lost 10 bases; unmatched junction nucleotides: 10. The CDR3 has 15 residues. Germline assignment: CDR1 DFQATT and CDR2 SNEGSKA (reference sequence).

The chain couples TRBV28 to TRBJ2-3, with 10 positions matching TRBD2. CDR3 length: 16 residues. Losses at the gene ends were 3 bases for V and 2 bases for J; bases not matched to a gene: 5. CDR1 MDHEN and CDR2 SYDVKM come from the germline V gene. CDR3 bases: TGTGCCAGCAGTTTGACTAGCGGGCGGAACACAGATACGCAGTATTTT. As protein: CASSLTSGRNTDTQYF.

At least ten counts were recorded for this clonotype. The rearrangement uses TRBV4-1 and TRBJ1-2; 11 bases are a match to TRBD1. Germline V lookup: CDR1 MGHRA, CDR2 YSYEKL. V trimming: 4 bases; J trimming: 8 bases; junction bases outside the gene matches: 6. The CDR3 contains 14 residues. The CDR3 DNA reads as TGCGCCAGCAGCCTAGGACAGGGGGCCCGGGGCTACACCTTC. Translating it yields CASSLGQGARGYTF.

Many counts were recorded for this clonotype. The genes are TRBV20-1 and TRBJ1-6; D is uncertain. V was shortened by 6 bases and J by 11 bases, with 14 bases between the two germline ends. Germline V lookup: CDR1 DFQATT, CDR2 SNEGSKA (reference sequence). The CDR3 loop spans 12 amino acids. As DNA, the CDR3 is TGCAGTGCCAGATCGAATTGGCCACCCCTCCACTTT. Translation gives CSARSNWPPLHF.